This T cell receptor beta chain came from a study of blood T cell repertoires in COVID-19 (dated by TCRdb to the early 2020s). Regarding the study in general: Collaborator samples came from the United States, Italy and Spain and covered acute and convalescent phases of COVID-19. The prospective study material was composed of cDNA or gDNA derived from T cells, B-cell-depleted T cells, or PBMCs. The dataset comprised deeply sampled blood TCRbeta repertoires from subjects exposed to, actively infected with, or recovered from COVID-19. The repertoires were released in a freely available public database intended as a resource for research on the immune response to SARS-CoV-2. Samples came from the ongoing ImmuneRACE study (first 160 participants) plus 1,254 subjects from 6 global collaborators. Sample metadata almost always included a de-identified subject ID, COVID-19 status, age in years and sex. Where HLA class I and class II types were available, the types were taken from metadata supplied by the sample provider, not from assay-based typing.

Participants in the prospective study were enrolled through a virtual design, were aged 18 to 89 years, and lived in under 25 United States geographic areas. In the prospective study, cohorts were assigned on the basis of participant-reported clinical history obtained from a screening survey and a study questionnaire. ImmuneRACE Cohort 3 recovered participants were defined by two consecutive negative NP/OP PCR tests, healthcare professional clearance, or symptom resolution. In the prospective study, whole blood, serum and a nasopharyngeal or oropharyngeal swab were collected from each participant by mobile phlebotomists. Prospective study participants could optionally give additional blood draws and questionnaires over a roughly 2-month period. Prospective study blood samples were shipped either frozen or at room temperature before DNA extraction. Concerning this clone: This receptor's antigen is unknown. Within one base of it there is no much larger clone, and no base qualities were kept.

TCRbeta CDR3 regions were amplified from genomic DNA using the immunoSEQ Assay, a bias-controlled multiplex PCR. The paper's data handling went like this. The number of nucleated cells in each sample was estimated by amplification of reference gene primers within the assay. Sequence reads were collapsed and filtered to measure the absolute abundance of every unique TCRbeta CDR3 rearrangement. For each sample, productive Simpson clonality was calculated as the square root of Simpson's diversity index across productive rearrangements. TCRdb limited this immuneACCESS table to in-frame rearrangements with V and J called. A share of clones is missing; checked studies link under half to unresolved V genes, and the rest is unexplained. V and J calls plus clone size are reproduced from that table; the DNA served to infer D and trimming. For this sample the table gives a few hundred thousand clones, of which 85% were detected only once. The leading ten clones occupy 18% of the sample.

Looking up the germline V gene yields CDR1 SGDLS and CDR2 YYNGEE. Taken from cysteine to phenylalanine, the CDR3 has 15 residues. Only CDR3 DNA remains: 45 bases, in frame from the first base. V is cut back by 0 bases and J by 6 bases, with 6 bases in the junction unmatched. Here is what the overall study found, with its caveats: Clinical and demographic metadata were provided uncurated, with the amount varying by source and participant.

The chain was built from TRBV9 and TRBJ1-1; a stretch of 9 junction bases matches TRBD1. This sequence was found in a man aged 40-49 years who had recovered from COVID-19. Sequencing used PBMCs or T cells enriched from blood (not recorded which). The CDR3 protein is CASSVDTGGAAEAFF. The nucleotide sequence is TGTGCCAGCAGCGTAGATACAGGGGGCGCCGCTGAAGCTTTCTTT. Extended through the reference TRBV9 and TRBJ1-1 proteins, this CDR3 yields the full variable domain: DSGVTQTPKHLITATGQRVTLRCSPRSGDLSVYWYQQSLDQGLQFLIQYYNGEERAKGNILERFSAQQFPDLHSELNLSSLELGDSALYFCASSVDTGGAAEAFFGQGTRLTVV.